These T cell receptor beta chains were read from a single sample in a study of T cell repertoires in cytomegalovirus infection. TCRdb re-derived calls from the reads in MiXCR, one entry per CDR3 protein. This table holds fewer than 350,000 distinct CDR3 sequences, 9% to 9.5% found once. Input material: PBMCs. The receptors derive from a human donor in good health (CMV status not recorded). Some clones in this sample may be carry-over from other donors' samples. The CDR3 runs from the conserved cysteine through the conserved F or W. A D gene is named only where the DNA matches it firmly. A clone size is listed for some rows: how often the clone was seen (once, few, many), or a class if it is expanded.

d_call clone_size j_call v_call cdr3_aa cdr3_nt
TRBD2 . TRBJ2-7 TRBV15 CATSRERGVLYEQYF TGTGCCACCAGCAGAGAGCGGGGGGTCCTCTACGAGCAGTACTTC
. . TRBJ1-1 TRBV11-1 CASSLSLTEAFF TGTGCCAGCAGCTTGAGTCTCACTGAAGCTTTCTTT
TRBD1 . TRBJ2-1 TRBV19 CASGYWNRGFRNEQFF TGTGCCAGTGGCTACTGGAACAGGGGATTCCGAAATGAGCAGTTCTTC
. . TRBJ2-7 TRBV19 CASSMEQGTYEQYF TGTGCCAGTAGTATGGAACAGGGCACCTACGAGCAGTACTTC
. many TRBJ2-5 TRBV7-2 CASSRTGGEAGGPYF TGTGCCAGCAGCCGTACAGGGGGCGAAGCGGGAGGGCCCTACTTC
TRBD2 . TRBJ2-2 TRBV24-1 CATSDPGLGAGELFF TGTGCCACCAGTGATCCCGGACTAGGCGCCGGGGAGCTGTTTTTT
. many TRBJ1-3 TRBV11-2 CASSLVRGTGNTIYF TGTGCCAGCAGCTTAGTTCGGGGAACTGGAAACACCATATATTTT
TRBD1 few TRBJ2-1 TRBV3-1 CASSLRTGIGDEQFF TGTGCCAGCAGCTTACGGACAGGAATTGGGGATGAGCAGTTCTTC
TRBD1 . TRBJ1-5 TRBV5-5 CASSSEGTGDQPQHF TGTGCCAGCAGCTCAGAAGGGACAGGTGATCAGCCCCAGCATTTT
. few TRBJ1-1 TRBV4-2 CASSQGEGDWTEAFF TGTGCCAGCAGCCAGGGGGAAGGGGATTGGACTGAAGCTTTCTTT
. . TRBJ1-2 TRBV4-1 CASSQSGPYGYTF TGCGCCAGCAGCCAATCTGGCCCCTATGGCTACACCTTC
. few TRBJ1-4 TRBV6-2/TRBV6-3 CASSYSTGGGEKLFF TGTGCCAGCAGTTACTCTACCGGGGGTGGTGAAAAACTGTTTTTT
TRBD2 . TRBJ2-5 TRBV7-3 CASSPTTSGGPSGKTQYF TGTGCCAGCAGCCCAACGACTAGCGGGGGGCCTTCGGGGAAGACCCAGTACTTC
TRBD1 . TRBJ1-4 TRBV7-6 CASSLPYRDSEKLFF TGTGCCAGCAGCTTACCCTACAGGGACAGCGAAAAACTGTTTTTT
. . TRBJ2-2 TRBV6-2/TRBV6-3 CASSPSGVGAGELFF TGTGCCAGCAGCCCTTCCGGGGTTGGGGCCGGGGAGCTGTTTTTT
. many TRBJ2-1 TRBV7-2 CASSLTPPSSYNEQFF TGTGCCAGCAGCTTAACCCCCCCGAGCTCCTACAATGAGCAGTTCTTC
TRBD1 many TRBJ1-3 TRBV7-6 CASSLGQGRLSSGNTIYF TGTGCCAGCAGCCTGGGACAGGGGCGTTTGTCCTCTGGAAACACCATATATTTT
TRBD1 . TRBJ1-5 TRBV19 CASSARGQGAQPQHF TGTGCCAGTAGTGCACGCGGACAGGGGGCGCAGCCCCAGCATTTT
TRBD1 many TRBJ1-2 TRBV27 CASSLLFIADESDRERYGYTF TGTGCCAGCAGTCTCCTCTTTATTGCTGATGAATCGGACAGGGAACGCTATGGCTACACCTTC
. . TRBJ2-2 TRBV6-2/TRBV6-3 CASRVAGGELFF TGTGCCAGCAGGGTTGCTGGCGGGGAGCTGTTTTTT
TRBD1 . TRBJ2-7 TRBV5-1 CASTRDRVDYEQYF TGCGCCAGTACCCGGGACAGGGTTGACTACGAGCAGTACTTC
. . TRBJ1-2 TRBV19 CASSILTSYGYTF TGTGCCAGTAGTATTTTGACCTCCTATGGCTACACCTTC
TRBD2 many TRBJ2-1 TRBV11-1 CASSSRLAGGLSSYNEQFF TGTGCCAGCAGCTCCCGACTAGCGGGGGGACTAAGCTCCTACAATGAGCAGTTCTTC
. . TRBJ2-4 TRBV29-1 CSVEGGAKNIQYF TGCAGCGTTGAGGGGGGCGCCAAAAACATTCAGTACTTC
. few TRBJ1-1 TRBV20-1 CSVIALEAFF TGCAGTGTCATAGCGCTGGAAGCTTTCTTT
TRBD2 many TRBJ2-7 TRBV19 CASSASGRRYEQYF TGTGCCAGTAGCGCTAGCGGGAGAAGGTACGAGCAGTACTTC
. . TRBJ2-1 TRBV5-4 CASSQPSAGEQFF TGTGCCAGCAGCCAACCTAGTGCGGGTGAGCAGTTCTTC
. . TRBJ2-2 TRBV27 CASHHKSPNTGELFF TGTGCCAGCCATCATAAATCCCCGAACACCGGGGAGCTGTTTTTT
TRBD2 many TRBJ2-5 TRBV7-2 CASSSSGQETQYF TGTGCCAGCAGCTCTAGCGGGCAAGAGACCCAGTACTTC
. few TRBJ2-7 TRBV15 CATSRDSGFEQYF TGTGCCACCAGCAGAGATTCGGGGTTCGAGCAGTACTTC
. few TRBJ1-5 TRBV7-2 CASSPAGSDSNQPQHF TGTGCCAGCAGCCCAGCAGGGAGTGATAGCAATCAGCCCCAGCATTTT
. . TRBJ2-1 TRBV12-3/TRBV12-4 CASSLPPANEQFF TGTGCCAGCAGTCTACCCCCAGCGAATGAGCAGTTCTTC
TRBD2 once TRBJ2-2 TRBV6-2/TRBV6-3 CASGYLLAGPNTGELFF TGTGCCAGCGGTTACTTACTAGCGGGGCCAAACACCGGGGAGCTGTTTTTT
. many TRBJ1-2 TRBV7-8 CASTLGSLVGDYGYTF TGTGCCAGCACTCTAGGATCATTGGTCGGGGACTATGGCTACACCTTC
TRBD2 few TRBJ2-1 TRBV11-2 CASSLRGGTSGISSYNEQFF TGTGCCAGCAGCCTAAGGGGGGGGACTAGCGGGATAAGCTCCTACAATGAGCAGTTCTTC
TRBD1 . TRBJ2-7 TRBV6-2/TRBV6-3 CASSPRRDRGSYEQYF TGTGCCAGCAGTCCCCGCCGGGACAGGGGGTCCTACGAGCAGTACTTC
. many TRBJ1-2 TRBV7-2 CASSGSDSLPRGYTF TGTGCCAGCAGCGGGTCGGACAGTCTACCTAGGGGCTACACCTTC